One and the same sample provided the 22 T cell receptor beta chains below, sequenced in a study of blood T cell repertoires in COVID-19. Assay used: immunoSEQ multiplex PCR; TCRdb lists only in-frame clones, some missing. The repertoire holds some 45,000 clones, with about 80% as singletons. The material sequenced was peripheral blood. The source is a man aged 65-85 years with acute or convalescent COVID-19.

The V call is TRBV5-1, the J call TRBJ1-6; TRBD1 aligns across 9 bases. Germline lookup yields CDR1 SGHRS and CDR2 YFSETQ. The CDR3 is 16 amino acids. V shed 4 bases and J 7 bases; nucleotides not matched to a gene: 9. The CDR3 sequence is CASSMGQGLTNSPLHF. Written as DNA, the CDR3 is TGCGCCAGCAGCATGGGACAGGGATTAACCAATTCACCCCTCCACTTT.

This clone occurred a few times. The chain combines TRBV12-3 or TRBV12-4 with TRBJ1-2; 11 bases map to TRBD1. J was trimmed by 10 bases and V by 3 bases; bases with no gene match: 1. The CDR3 runs 12 residues. The CDR3 DNA reads as TGTGCCAGCAGTTTTGGACAGGGGGCCTACACCTTC. Translation: CASSFGQGAYTF.

This chain joins TRBV28 and TRBJ2-2; TRBD1 matches 8 bases. V shed 5 bases and J 7 bases; nucleotides not matched to a gene: 3. The CDR3 loop spans 13 amino acids. Germline V CDR1 and CDR2: MDHEN, SYDVKM. The CDR3, as DNA: TGTGCCAGCAGTGCGACAGGGGACGGGGAGCTGTTTTTT. Protein: CASSATGDGELFF.

V is TRBV28 and J is TRBJ1-2, with 7 bases identical to TRBD1. Per the germline V gene, CDR1 is MDHEN and CDR2 is SYDVKM. V shed 3 bases, J shed 5 bases, and the junction held 6 bases outside the gene matches. This CDR3 is 14 amino acids long. Here the CDR3 reads CASSFSDRAYGYTF. The CDR3 DNA follows: TGTGCCAGCAGTTTCTCAGACAGGGCGTATGGCTACACCTTC.

V gene TRBV28 combines with J gene TRBJ1-5, with D maybe TRBD1 (6 bases). The CDR3 runs to 16 residues. Germline CDR1 and CDR2: MDHEN and SYDVKM. Trimming cost V 6 bases and J 1 base, with 16 bases left between them. The CDR3 protein is CASSPSTGWSNQPQHF. CDR3 coding DNA: TGTGCCAGCAGCCCCTCGACAGGTTGGAGCAATCAGCCCCAGCATTTT.

The chain employs TRBV7-2 and TRBJ1-2; perhaps TRBD1 as D (5 bases). This CDR3 is built from 13 residues. Per the germline V gene, CDR1 is SGHTA and CDR2 is FQGNSA. V lost 8 bases and J 7 bases, leaving 17 bases between the germline ends. As DNA, the CDR3 is TGTGCCAGCGTGTTGGGAGGGGCACGTGGCTACACCTTC. This encodes CASVLGGARGYTF.

The genes are TRBV11-2 and TRBJ2-1; 9 positions agree with TRBD2. Germline values: CDR1 SGHAT, CDR2 FQNNGV. This CDR3 has 15 residues. With 5 bases clipped from V and 7 bases from J, the junction kept 9 bases outside the gene matches. For the CDR3, the DNA is TGTGCCAGCAGCCGTAGCGGGGGCCCGGGGAATGAGCAGTTCTTC. Residues: CASSRSGGPGNEQFF.

The chain is built from TRBV7-9 and TRBJ1-3, with 8 positions matching TRBD1. The CDR3 totals 17 residues. V gave up 5 bases and J gave up 0 bases; unmatched junction bases: 9. Germline CDR1 SEHNR, CDR2 FQNEAQ (reference sequence). The CDR3 loop is CASSRGQGLYSGNTIYF. The DNA for the CDR3 is TGTGCCAGCAGCCGAGGACAGGGACTTTACTCTGGAAACACCATATATTTT.

V and J are TRBV14 and TRBJ1-3; D may be TRBD1 (5 bases). Germline loops: CDR1 SGHDN, CDR2 FVKESK. CDR3 size: 14 residues. Trimming left V 0 bases short and J 15 bases short, with 18 bases between. For the CDR3, the DNA is TGTGCCAGCAGCCAAGATATTGCACGGGGGAGTAAATATTTT. This gives the protein CASSQDIARGSKYF.

The rearrangement links TRBV28 to TRBJ1-1, with TRBD1 identical over 9 bases. Germline V gene sequence: CDR1 MDHEN, CDR2 SYDVKM. After removal of 4 bases from V and 8 bases from J, the junction contained 11 bases not matched to a gene. The CDR3 consists of 15 residues. In DNA form, the CDR3 reads TGTGCCAGCAGTTCGGGCGGACAGGGGAATGCAGAAGCTTTCTTT. It specifies CASSSGGQGNAEAFF.

The genes are TRBV6-6 and TRBJ2-7, with 8 bases fitting TRBD2. The length of the CDR3 is 14 residues. Germline values: CDR1 MNHNY, CDR2 SVGAGI (reference sequence). The J segment lost 2 bases and the V segment lost 2 bases, leaving 2 bases of the junction unmatched. The CDR3 coding sequence is TGTGCCAGCAGTTACGACGGGGGGGCCTACGAGCAGTACTTC. It specifies CASSYDGGAYEQYF.

This clone has just one count. The chain has TRBV12-3 or TRBV12-4 and TRBJ2-1; TRBD1 is a possible D gene (6 bases). This CDR3 contains 12 residues. Trimming took 3 bases from V and 14 from J, leaving 14 bases between them. The CDR3 region is CASSFLDRPKFF. The DNA for the CDR3 is TGTGCCAGCAGTTTCCTCGACAGGCCGAAGTTCTTC.

This clone showed up just once. Other DNA sequences from this sample encode an identical CDR3 as well. The V and J genes are TRBV6-2 or TRBV6-3 and TRBJ1-5, with a tentative D call TRBD1 (6 bases). The CDR3 has 14 amino acids. Germline CDR1 is MNHEY and CDR2 is SVGEGT. V dropped 6 bases and J dropped 4 bases, with 13 bases sitting between them. CDR3 bases: TGTGCCAGCAGCTCGACAGGAACTAATCAGCCCCAGCATTTT. Encoded protein: CASSSTGTNQPQHF.

The rearrangement uses TRBV6-2 or TRBV6-3 and TRBJ1-1, with 7 positions matching TRBD1. The V segment lost 5 bases and the J segment 1 base; nucleotides outside the gene matches: 7. This CDR3 has 15 residues. Germline V gene sequence: CDR1 MNHEY, CDR2 SVGEGT. CDR3 nucleotide sequence: TGTGCCAGCAGTGGACAGGCCCGCAGGAACACTGAAGCTTTCTTT. Protein product: CASSGQARRNTEAFF.

This clone was recorded a few times. V gene TRBV6-5 combines with J gene TRBJ2-5; 7 positions agree with TRBD1. Looked up from germline, CDR1 is MNHEY and CDR2 is SVGAGI. This CDR3 region has 14 residues. V dropped 6 bases and J dropped 4; count of bases not matched to a gene: 8. In DNA form, the CDR3 reads TGTGCCAGCAGAGTAGGGGGCGCGGGAGAGACCCAGTACTTC. Amino acids: CASRVGGAGETQYF.

The chain is built from TRBV5-4 and TRBJ2-7; D unresolved. V was clipped by 0 bases and J by 4 bases, with 8 bases between them. CDR3 length: 13 residues. The germline V gene has CDR1 SGHNT and CDR2 YYREEE (reference sequence). The CDR3 reads CASSLGRMYEQYF. The CDR3, as DNA: TGTGCCAGCAGCTTGGGCAGGATGTACGAGCAGTACTTC.

This clone was seen a few times. The chain has TRBV19 and TRBJ1-5; 10 nucleotides line up with TRBD1. The V and J ends lost 6 bases and 2 bases, in that order; junction bases with no gene match: 7. The CDR3 length is 16 residues. Germline CDR1 is LNHDA and CDR2 is SQIVND (reference sequence). DNA of the CDR3: TGTGCCAGTAGCTCGACAGGGGGCGGTGGCAATCAGCCCCAGCATTTT. As protein: CASSSTGGGGNQPQHF.

V usage is TRBV21-1 and J usage is TRBJ1-5; the DNA was not used to check the table's D call, TRBD1. TRBV21-1 is termed a pseudogene. The CDR3 consists of 16 residues. The CDR3, as DNA: TGTGCCAGCAGCAGCCCGGGACAGGGCTATAATCAGCCCCAGCATTTT. The encoded protein is CASSSPGQGYNQPQHF.

The CDR3 sequence is CASSFLEKETQYF. The CDR3 DNA sequence: TGTGCCAGCAGCTTTCTAGAAAAAGAGACCCAGTACTTC. The chain uses TRBV7-3 and TRBJ2-5; D is unresolved. This CDR3 region has 13 residues. Trimming pared 3 bases from V and 3 bases from J, leaving 8 bases between. Looked up from germline, CDR1 is SGHTA and CDR2 is FQGTGA.

The J gene is TRBJ2-4, the V gene TRBV6-2 or TRBV6-3, with a possible D match to TRBD2 (5 bases). CDR3 size: 17 residues. V was pared by 3 bases and J by 3 bases, with 18 bases between. Germline lookup yields CDR1 MNHEY and CDR2 SVGEGT. CDR3 coding DNA: TGTGCCAGCAGTTATCTTAGTGGAGGTAAAATCAAAAACATTCAGTACTTC. This gives the protein CASSYLSGGKIKNIQYF.

The chain is built from TRBV2 and TRBJ2-3, with D maybe TRBD2 (7 bases). Germline-derived CDR1 and CDR2 are SNHLY and FYNNEI. This CDR3 has 17 residues. Trimming removed 1 base from V and 5 bases from J, with 19 bases in between. CDR3 protein: CASSEDPLGGHKDTQYF. The CDR3 DNA reads as TGTGCCAGCAGTGAAGACCCACTGGGGGGGCATAAAGATACGCAGTATTTT.

This chain uses TRBV11-3 with TRBJ1-1; D gene uncertain. The germline V and J ends were trimmed by 5 bases and 0 bases, with 13 bases remaining between them. Germline loops: CDR1 SGHNT, CDR2 YENEEA. The CDR3 contains 15 residues. CDR3 DNA: TGTGCCAGCAGCACTGGAGGAGACATGAACACTGAAGCTTTCTTT. Translating it yields CASSTGGDMNTEAFF.